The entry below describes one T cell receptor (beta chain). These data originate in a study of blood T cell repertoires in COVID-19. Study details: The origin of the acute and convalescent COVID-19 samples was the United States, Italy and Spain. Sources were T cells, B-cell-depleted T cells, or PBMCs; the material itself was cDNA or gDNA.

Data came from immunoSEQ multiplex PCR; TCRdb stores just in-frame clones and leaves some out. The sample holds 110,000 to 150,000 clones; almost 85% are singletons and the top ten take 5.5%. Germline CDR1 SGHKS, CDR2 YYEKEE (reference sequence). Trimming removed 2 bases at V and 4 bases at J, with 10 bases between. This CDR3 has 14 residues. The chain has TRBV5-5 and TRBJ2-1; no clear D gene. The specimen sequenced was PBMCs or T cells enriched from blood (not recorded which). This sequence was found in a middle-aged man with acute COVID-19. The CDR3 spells CASSFGRSYNEQFF. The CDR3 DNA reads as TGTGCCAGCAGCTTTGGCAGATCTTACAATGAGCAGTTCTTC.